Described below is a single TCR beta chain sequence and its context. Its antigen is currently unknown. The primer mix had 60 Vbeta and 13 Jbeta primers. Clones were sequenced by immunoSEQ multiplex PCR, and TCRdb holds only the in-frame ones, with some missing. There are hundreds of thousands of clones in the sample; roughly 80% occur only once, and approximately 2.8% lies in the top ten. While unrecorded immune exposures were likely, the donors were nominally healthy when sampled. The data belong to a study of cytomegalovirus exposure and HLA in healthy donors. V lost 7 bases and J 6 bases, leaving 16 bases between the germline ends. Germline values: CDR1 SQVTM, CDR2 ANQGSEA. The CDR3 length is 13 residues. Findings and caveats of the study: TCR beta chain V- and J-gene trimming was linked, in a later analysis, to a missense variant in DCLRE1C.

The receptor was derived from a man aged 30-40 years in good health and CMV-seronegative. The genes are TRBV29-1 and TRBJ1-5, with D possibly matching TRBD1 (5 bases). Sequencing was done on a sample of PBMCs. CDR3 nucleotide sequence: TGCAGCGCTGGGGGAGGGGCAGGTCAGCCCCAGCATTTT. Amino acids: CSAGGGAGQPQHF.